This T cell receptor (beta chain) was captured in a study of graft-versus-host responses after intestinal transplantation. Study summary: Grafts that recipients had were multivisceral, liver-intestinal, or isolated intestinal transplants. Points from the study as a whole: Declining HvG levels early post-transplant were linked to peak circulating GvH clone levels. There were GvH clones found in recipient marrow, and some of them appeared first in ileum or blood.

Only in-frame clones appear in the TCRdb table, and some are missing; sequencing was by immunoSEQ multiplex PCR. The table has about 59,000 clones, around 93% seen once. Comments on this clone: Its antigen is currently unknown.

CDR1 MNHNS and CDR2 SASEGT come from the germline V gene. V shed 2 bases, J shed 5 bases, and the junction held 6 bases outside the gene matches. The CDR3 length is 15 residues. The chain combines TRBV6-1 with TRBJ2-5, with 9 bases that match TRBD2. This specimen was unstimulated CD4+ T cells sorted from spleen or lymph node cells, taken before transplant. The clonotype originates from a human donor who was the organ donor for an intestinal transplant. CDR3 DNA sequence: TGTGCCAGCAGTGAACGGCGGGGGGGAAGGGAGACCCAGTACTTC. It yields the protein CASSERRGGRETQYF.